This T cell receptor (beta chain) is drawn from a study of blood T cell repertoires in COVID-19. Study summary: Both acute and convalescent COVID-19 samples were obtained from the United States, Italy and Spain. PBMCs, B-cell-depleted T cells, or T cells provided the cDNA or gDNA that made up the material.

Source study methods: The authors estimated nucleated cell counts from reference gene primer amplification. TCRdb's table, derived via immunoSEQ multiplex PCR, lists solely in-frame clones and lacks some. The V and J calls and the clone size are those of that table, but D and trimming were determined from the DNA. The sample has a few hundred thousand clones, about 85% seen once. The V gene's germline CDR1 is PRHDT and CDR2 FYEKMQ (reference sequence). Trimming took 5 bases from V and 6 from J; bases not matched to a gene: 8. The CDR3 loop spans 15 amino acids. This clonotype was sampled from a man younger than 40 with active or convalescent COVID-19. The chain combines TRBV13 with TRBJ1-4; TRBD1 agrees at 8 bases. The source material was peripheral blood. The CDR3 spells CASSGQGLGDEKLFF. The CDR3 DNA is TGTGCCAGCAGCGGACAGGGTTTAGGGGATGAAAAACTGTTTTTT.